This TCR beta chain was captured in a study of cytomegalovirus exposure and HLA in healthy donors. The ends lost 4 bases at V and 5 bases at J; junction bases unmatched: 2. The CDR3 loop spans 14 amino acids. Germline V gene data show CDR1 as SNHLY and CDR2 as FYNNEI. Use of 60 Vbeta and 13 Jbeta primers characterized the PCR. Clones were read by immunoSEQ multiplex PCR, and TCRdb kept only the in-frame ones, dropping some. Among about 200,000 clones listed, about 81% were seen once. The sequenced sample consisted of PBMCs. V and J are TRBV2 and TRBJ2-1; 10 bases are shared with TRBD2. This receptor was identified in a woman in her forties in good health and CMV-seronegative. This CDR3 reads CASSGGLANNEQFF. The CDR3 coding sequence is TGTGCCAGCAGTGGGGGACTAGCGAACAATGAGCAGTTCTTC.